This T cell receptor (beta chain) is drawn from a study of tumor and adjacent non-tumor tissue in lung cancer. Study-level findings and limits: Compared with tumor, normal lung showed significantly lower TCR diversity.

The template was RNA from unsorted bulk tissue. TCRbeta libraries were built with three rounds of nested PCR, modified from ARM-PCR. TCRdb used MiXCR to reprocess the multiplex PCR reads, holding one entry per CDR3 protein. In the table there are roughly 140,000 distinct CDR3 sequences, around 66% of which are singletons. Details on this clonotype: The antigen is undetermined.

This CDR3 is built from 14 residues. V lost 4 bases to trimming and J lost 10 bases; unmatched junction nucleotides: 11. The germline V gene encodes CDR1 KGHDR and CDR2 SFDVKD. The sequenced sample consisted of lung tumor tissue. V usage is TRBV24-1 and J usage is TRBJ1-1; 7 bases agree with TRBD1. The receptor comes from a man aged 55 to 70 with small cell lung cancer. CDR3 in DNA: TGTGCCACCAGTGAAGTGAGGGGGCTGGAGGGAGCTTTCTTT. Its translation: CATSEVRGLEGAFF.